This passage covers 13 T cell receptor beta chains from one sample sequenced in a study of cytomegalovirus exposure and HLA in healthy donors. Measured with immunoSEQ multiplex PCR; TCRdb has only the in-frame clones, and not every one. Here the sample spans roughly 180,000 clones, around nine tenths being singletons. Specimen: PBMCs. These receptors were taken from a man aged 25-40 years in good health and CMV-seropositive.

This clone has a single count. This chain joins TRBV6-5 and TRBJ1-2; 9 bases map to TRBD1. V trimming: 5 bases; J trimming: 8 bases; junction bases outside the gene matches: 3. The length of the CDR3 is 12 residues. Germline V gives CDR1 MNHEY, CDR2 SVGAGI. The CDR3 is CASSEQGAGYTF. The CDR3 coding sequence is TGTGCCAGCAGTGAACAGGGGGCAGGCTACACCTTC.

The rearrangement uses TRBV5-4 and TRBJ2-5, with a possible D match to TRBD2 (5 bases). Germline V gene data show CDR1 as SGHNT and CDR2 as YYREEE (reference sequence). CDR3 size: 16 residues. V was trimmed by 0 bases and J by 2 bases, leaving 14 bases between them. CDR3 protein: CASSLGSARGQETQYF. CDR3 DNA sequence: TGTGCCAGCAGCTTGGGATCGGCACGAGGGCAAGAGACCCAGTACTTC.

The chain carries TRBV28 and TRBJ1-2; perhaps TRBD1 as D (6 bases). Trimming removed 8 bases from V and 7 bases from J, with 20 bases in between. The CDR3 has 14 amino acids. Germline CDR1 reads MDHEN; CDR2 reads SYDVKM. CDR3 bases: TGTGCCAGCGGGGACGGACAGACCGGGGGTGGCTACACCTTC. Amino acid sequence: CASGDGQTGGGYTF.

The chain uses TRBV11-3 and TRBJ2-7; D is unresolved. Looked up from germline, CDR1 is SGHNT and CDR2 is YENEEA. This CDR3 comprises 14 residues. Trimming pared 5 bases from V and 4 bases from J, leaving 15 bases between. The DNA for the CDR3 is TGTGCCAGCAGCCCTACGCGGCTCCCATACGAGCAGTACTTC. It yields the protein CASSPTRLPYEQYF.

This chain joins TRBV14 and TRBJ2-5; 8 nucleotides align to TRBD1. The germline gives CDR1 SGHDN, CDR2 FVKESK. This CDR3 contains 15 residues. Losses at the gene ends were 4 bases for V and 2 bases for J; bases not matched to a gene: 6. In DNA, the CDR3 is TGTGCCAGCAGCCGGACAGGGATCAAGCAAGAGACCCAGTACTTC. It is translated as CASSRTGIKQETQYF.

This chain joins TRBV6-5 and TRBJ1-2; D possibly corresponds to TRBD1 (5 bases). CDR1 and CDR2 (germline): MNHEY, SVGAGI. The CDR3 length is 14 residues. Trimming shortened V by 8 bases and J by 4 bases, and 17 bases separated the two germline ends. CDR3 sequence: CASALDSSFYGYTF. The CDR3 nucleotides read TGTGCCAGCGCGTTAGACAGTTCTTTCTATGGCTACACCTTC.

The chain has TRBV13 and TRBJ1-1, with D unclear. Germline lookup yields CDR1 PRHDT and CDR2 FYEKMQ (reference sequence). V was clipped by 4 bases and J by 1 base, with 7 bases between them. This CDR3 is built from 13 residues. Here the CDR3 DNA reads TGTGCCAGCAGCTCTAGAGGGAACACTGAAGCTTTCTTT. It specifies CASSSRGNTEAFF.

The V and J genes are TRBV7-9 and TRBJ1-6; 9 bases map to TRBD1. CDR1 SEHNR and CDR2 FQNEAQ come from the germline V gene (reference sequence). The length of the CDR3 is 15 residues. The ends lost 5 bases at V and 10 bases at J; junction bases unmatched: 9. CDR3 sequence reads: CASSRTGGMGSPLHF. For the CDR3, the DNA is TGTGCCAGCAGCCGAACAGGGGGCATGGGGTCACCCCTCCACTTT.

The chain uses TRBV11-2 and TRBJ1-4, with D unclear. The V and J ends lost 3 bases and 8 bases respectively, with 10 bases between them. The germline CDR1 and CDR2 sequences are SGHAT and FQNNGV. This CDR3 has 13 amino acids. CDR3 loop: CASSFEAGEKLFF. DNA for the CDR3: TGTGCCAGCAGCTTTGAGGCGGGGGAAAAACTGTTTTTT.

This chain joins TRBV28 and TRBJ2-1; no clear D. The CDR3 totals 14 residues. Per the germline V gene, CDR1 is MDHEN and CDR2 is SYDVKM. V gave up 2 bases and J gave up 6 bases, with 11 bases separating them. CDR3 sequence (DNA): TGTGCCAGCAGTTTAACCGTCCCCGGCAATGAGCAGTTCTTC. It translates to CASSLTVPGNEQFF.

The CDR3 spells CASSRTGVGNEQFF. Written as DNA, the CDR3 is TGTGCCAGCAGCAGGACAGGGGTCGGCAATGAGCAGTTCTTC. The chain carries TRBV5-6 and TRBJ2-1; 9 bases line up with TRBD1. The CDR3 is 14 amino acids. Germline V gene sequence: CDR1 SGHDT, CDR2 YYEEEE. V shed 4 bases, J shed 6 bases, and the junction held 5 bases outside the gene matches.

DNA for the CDR3: TGTGCCAGCAGTTTATCTCCCCACTACGAGCAGTACTTC. It encodes CASSLSPHYEQYF. V and J are TRBV27 and TRBJ2-7; D call uncertain. V gave up 0 bases and J gave up 3 bases, with 6 bases separating them. The length of the CDR3 is 13 residues. CDR1 and CDR2 from the germline V gene are MNHEY and SMNVEV (reference sequence).

This rearrangement joins TRBV15 to TRBJ2-7, with a weak D call TRBD1 (5 bases). Germline assignment: CDR1 LNHNV and CDR2 YYDKDF (reference sequence). V lost 11 bases, J lost 7 bases, and 15 bases lay in between. This CDR3 has 11 residues. CDR3 DNA: TGTGCCGCGACAGAGGCGAGGGAGCAGTACTTC. Translation gives CAATEAREQYF.